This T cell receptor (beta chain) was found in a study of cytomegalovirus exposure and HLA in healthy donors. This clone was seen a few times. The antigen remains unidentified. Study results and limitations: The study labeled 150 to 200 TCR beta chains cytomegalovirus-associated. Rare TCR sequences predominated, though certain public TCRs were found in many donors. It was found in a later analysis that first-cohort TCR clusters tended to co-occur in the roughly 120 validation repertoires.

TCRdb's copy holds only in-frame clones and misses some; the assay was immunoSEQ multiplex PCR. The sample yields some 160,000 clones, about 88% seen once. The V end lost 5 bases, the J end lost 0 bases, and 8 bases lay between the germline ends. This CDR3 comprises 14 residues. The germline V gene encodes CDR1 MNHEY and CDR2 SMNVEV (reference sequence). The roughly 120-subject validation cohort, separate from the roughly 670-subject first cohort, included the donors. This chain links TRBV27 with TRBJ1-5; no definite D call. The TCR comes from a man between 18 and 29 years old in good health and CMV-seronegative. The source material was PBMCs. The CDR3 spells CASSDGLSNQPQHF. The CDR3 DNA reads TGTGCCAGCAGTGATGGCCTTAGCAATCAGCCCCAGCATTTT.